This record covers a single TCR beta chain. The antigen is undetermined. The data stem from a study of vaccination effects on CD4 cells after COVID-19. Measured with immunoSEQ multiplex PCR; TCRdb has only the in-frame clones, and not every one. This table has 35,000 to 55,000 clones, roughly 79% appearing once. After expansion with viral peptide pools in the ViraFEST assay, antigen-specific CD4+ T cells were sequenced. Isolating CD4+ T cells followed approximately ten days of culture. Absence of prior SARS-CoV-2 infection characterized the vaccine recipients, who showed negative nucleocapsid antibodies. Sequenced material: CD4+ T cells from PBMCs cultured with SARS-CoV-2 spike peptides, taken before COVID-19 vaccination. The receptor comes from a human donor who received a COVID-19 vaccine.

The CDR3 DNA is TGTGCCAGCAGTTATATCGGGGACCAAGAGACCCAGTACTTC. Translated: CASSYIGDQETQYF. The gene calls are TRBV6-5 and TRBJ2-5; D is perhaps TRBD2 (5 bases). This CDR3 is built from 14 residues. The germline V and J ends were trimmed by 3 bases and 0 bases, with 8 bases remaining between them. Germline CDR1 reads MNHEY; CDR2 reads SVGAGI.